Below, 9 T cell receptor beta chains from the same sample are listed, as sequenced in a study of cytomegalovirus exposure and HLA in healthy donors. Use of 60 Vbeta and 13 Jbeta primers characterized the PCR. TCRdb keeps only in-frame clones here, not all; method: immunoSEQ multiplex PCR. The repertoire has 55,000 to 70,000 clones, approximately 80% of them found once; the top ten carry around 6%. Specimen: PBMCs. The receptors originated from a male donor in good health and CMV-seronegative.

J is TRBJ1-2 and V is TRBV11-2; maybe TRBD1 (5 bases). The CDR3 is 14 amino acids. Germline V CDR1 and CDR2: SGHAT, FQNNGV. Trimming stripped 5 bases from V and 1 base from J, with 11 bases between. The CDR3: CASSRTGGNYGYTF. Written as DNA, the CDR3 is TGTGCCAGCAGCCGGACGGGGGGTAACTATGGCTACACCTTC.

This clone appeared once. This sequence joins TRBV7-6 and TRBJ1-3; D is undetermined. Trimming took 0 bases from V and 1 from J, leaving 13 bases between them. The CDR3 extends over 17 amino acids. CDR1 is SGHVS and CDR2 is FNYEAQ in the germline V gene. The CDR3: CASSLAWAARSGNTIYF. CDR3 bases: TGTGCCAGCAGCTTAGCGTGGGCAGCAAGATCTGGAAACACCATATATTTT.

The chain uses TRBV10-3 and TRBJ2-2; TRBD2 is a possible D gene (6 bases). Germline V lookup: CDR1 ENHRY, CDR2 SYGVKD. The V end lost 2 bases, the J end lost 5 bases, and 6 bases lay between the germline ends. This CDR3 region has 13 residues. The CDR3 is CAISEGGTGELFF. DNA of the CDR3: TGTGCCATCAGTGAGGGGGGGACCGGGGAGCTGTTTTTT.

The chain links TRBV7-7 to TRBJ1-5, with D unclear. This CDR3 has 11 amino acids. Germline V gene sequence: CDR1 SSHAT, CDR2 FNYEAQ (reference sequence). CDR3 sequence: CASLGDQPQHF. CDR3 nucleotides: TGTGCTAGCCTCGGGGATCAGCCCCAGCATTTT.

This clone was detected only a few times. CDR3 sequence: CASSLEGTGAYNEQFF. The CDR3 DNA is TGTGCCAGCAGCTTAGAAGGGACAGGGGCCTACAATGAGCAGTTCTTC. The chain combines TRBV7-9 with TRBJ2-1; the match to TRBD1 covers 10 bases. The junction had 2 bases not matched to a gene; V was cut back by 1 base and J by 2 bases. The CDR3 loop spans 16 amino acids. Germline lookup yields CDR1 SEHNR and CDR2 FQNEAQ (reference sequence). Full variable domain (remainder filled in from reference TRBV7-9 and TRBJ2-1): DTGVSQNPRHKITKRGQNVTFRCDPISEHNRLYWYRQTLGQGPEFLTYFQNEAQLEKSRLLSDRFSAERPKGSFSTLEIQRTEQGDSAMYLCASSLEGTGAYNEQFFGPGTRLTVL.

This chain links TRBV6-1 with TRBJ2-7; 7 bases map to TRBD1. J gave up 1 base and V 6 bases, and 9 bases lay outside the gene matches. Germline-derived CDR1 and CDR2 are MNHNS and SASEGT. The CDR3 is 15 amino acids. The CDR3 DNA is TGTGCCAGCAGATCCACCCGGGACAGATCCTACGAGCAGTACTTC. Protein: CASRSTRDRSYEQYF.

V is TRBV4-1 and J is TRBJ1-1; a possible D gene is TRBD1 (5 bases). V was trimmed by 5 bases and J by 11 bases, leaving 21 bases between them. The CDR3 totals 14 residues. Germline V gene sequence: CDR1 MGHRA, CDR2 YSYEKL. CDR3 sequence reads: CASSTKTGGTEAFF. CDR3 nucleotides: TGCGCCAGCAGCACGAAAACGGGGGGAACCGAGGCTTTCTTT.

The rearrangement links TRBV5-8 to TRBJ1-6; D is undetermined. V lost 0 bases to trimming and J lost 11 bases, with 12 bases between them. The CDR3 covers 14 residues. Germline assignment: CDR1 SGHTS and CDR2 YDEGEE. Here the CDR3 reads CASSLGEGSPPLHF. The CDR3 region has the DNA TGTGCCAGCAGCTTGGGAGAAGGTAGCCCACCCCTCCACTTT.

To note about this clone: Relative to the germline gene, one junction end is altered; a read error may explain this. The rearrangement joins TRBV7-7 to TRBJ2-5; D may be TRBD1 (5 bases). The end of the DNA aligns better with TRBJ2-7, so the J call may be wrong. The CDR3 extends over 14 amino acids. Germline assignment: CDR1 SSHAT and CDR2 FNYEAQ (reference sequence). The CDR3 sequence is CASSDGHGSYEQYF. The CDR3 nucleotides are TGTGCTAGCAGCGATGGACACGGCTCCTACGAGCAGTACTTC.